This T cell receptor beta chain emerged from a study of CD8 T cells in ankylosing spondylitis. This clonotype was seen repeatedly, ten times or more. Its cognate antigen is unknown. One entry per CDR3 protein results from TCRdb running MiXCR on the 5' RACE reads. The sample yields about 800,000 distinct CDR3 sequences, 12% seen once. Overall study findings and caveats: For ankylosing spondylitis blood, a TCR beta motif of eight or nine highly homologous variants appeared characteristic.

Germline CDR1 and CDR2: SQVTM and ANQGSEA. V lost 4 bases, J lost 2 bases, and 9 bases lay in between. The CDR3 extends over 12 amino acids. The chain carries TRBV29-1 and TRBJ2-7; D possibly matches TRBD1 or TRBD2 (5 bases each). This TCR came from a male donor with ankylosing spondylitis. Sequencing was carried out using blood, either unsorted or a sorted T cell fraction (not recorded which). CDR3 in amino acids: CSVGDGTYEQYF. Here the CDR3 DNA reads TGCAGCGTTGGGGACGGGACCTACGAGCAGTACTTC.